Listed here are 12 T cell receptor beta chains from one sample, sequenced in a study of blood T cell repertoires in COVID-19. Sequencing used immunoSEQ multiplex PCR; TCRdb keeps in-frame clones, though not all of them. This table has approximately 260,000 clones, 85% to 90% appearing once. The sequenced material came from peripheral blood. These receptors all come from a woman in her sixties with COVID-19, enrolled during active disease.

This chain joins TRBV19 and TRBJ2-3, with D unresolved. Looked up from germline, CDR1 is LNHDA and CDR2 is SQIVND (reference sequence). The ends were cut back, 5 bases at V and 0 bases at J, with 6 bases in the middle. The CDR3 covers 13 residues. The CDR3 DNA sequence: TGTGCCAGTAGTCTCACTAGCACAGATACGCAGTATTTT. As protein: CASSLTSTDTQYF.

This chain uses TRBV6-1 with TRBJ1-5; TRBD1 might be the D (5 bases). The CDR3 runs 14 residues. Germline V CDR1 and CDR2: MNHNS, SASEGT. The V gene lost 1 base and the J gene lost 3 bases, with 7 bases spanning the gap. The CDR3 DNA reads as TGTGCCAGCAGTGAAGGACAGAACAATCAGCCCCAGCATTTT. Translated: CASSEGQNNQPQHF.

V and J are TRBV6-2 or TRBV6-3 and TRBJ1-5; TRBD1 matches 7 bases. Germline assignment: CDR1 MNHEY and CDR2 SVGEGT. The junction had 8 bases not matched to a gene; V was cut back by 5 bases and J by 1 base. CDR3 length: 16 amino acids. The CDR3 region is CASSRRQGGSNQPQHF. The CDR3 DNA reads TGTGCCAGCAGTCGGAGGCAGGGGGGCAGCAATCAGCCCCAGCATTTT.

The chain couples TRBV18 to TRBJ1-3; 8 nucleotides align to TRBD1. The CDR3 has 15 residues. V dropped 8 bases and J dropped 2; count of bases not matched to a gene: 8. Germline CDR1 and CDR2: KGHSH and LQKENI. CDR3 protein: CASPASQGAGNTIYF. For the CDR3, the DNA is TGTGCCAGCCCGGCTTCACAGGGGGCTGGAAACACCATATATTTT.

The rearrangement uses TRBV27 and TRBJ1-6; TRBD1 matches at 7 bases. The CDR3 has 16 amino acids. Germline CDR1 reads MNHEY; CDR2 reads SMNVEV (reference sequence). Losses at the gene ends were 7 bases for V and 8 bases for J; bases not matched to a gene: 14. DNA of the CDR3: TGTGCCAGCACCGCCGTGACCGGGACAGTTCATTCACCCCTCCACTTT. This translates into CASTAVTGTVHSPLHF.

The J gene is TRBJ2-1, the V gene TRBV19; no clear D gene. V was trimmed by 3 bases and J by 4 bases, leaving 13 bases between them. Germline V CDR1 and CDR2: LNHDA, SQIVND (reference sequence). The CDR3 is made up of 15 amino acids. The CDR3 coding sequence is TGTGCCAGTAGTATGCGCCAAACGAGGTACAATGAGCAGTTCTTC. Amino acids: CASSMRQTRYNEQFF.

As DNA, the CDR3 is TGTGCCAGCAGTACACAGGCAAACACTGAAGCTTTCTTT. Amino acids: CASSTQANTEAFF. The chain recombines TRBV7-3 with TRBJ1-1; perhaps TRBD1 as D (5 bases). The CDR3 sequence is 13 residues long. With 6 bases removed from V and 2 bases from J, the gap between germline ends came to 10 bases. Germline V gene sequence: CDR1 SGHTA, CDR2 FQGTGA. The full variable domain, its missing parts supplied by reference TRBV7-3 and TRBJ1-1, is GAGVSQTPSNKVTEKGKYVELRCDPISGHTALYWYRQSLGQGPEFLIYFQGTGAADDSGLPNDRFFAVRPEGSVSTLKIQRTERGDSAVYLCASSTQANTEAFFGQGTRLTVV.

DNA for the CDR3: TGCGCCAGCAGCCCGTCCCCCGGGGGGCCCTATGGCTACACCTTC. The encoded protein is CASSPSPGGPYGYTF. The rearrangement links TRBV5-1 to TRBJ1-2; weak D call: TRBD1 (6 bases). Per the germline V gene, CDR1 is SGHRS and CDR2 is YFSETQ. This CDR3 comprises 15 residues. V lost 4 bases, J lost 4 bases, and 17 bases lay in between.

This clone was counted a single time. The genes are TRBV20-1 and TRBJ2-7; possibly TRBD2 for D (5 bases). The CDR3 runs 14 residues. Germline CDR1 reads DFQATT; CDR2 reads SNEGSKA (reference sequence). Between the trimmed V and J ends, which lost 3 bases and 1 base, there was a span of 13 bases. CDR3 DNA sequence: TGCAGTGCTAGTAGTCCGGGGTGGTCCTACGAGCAGTACTTC. It specifies CSASSPGWSYEQYF.

This clone appeared a few times. The chain joins TRBV6-6 to TRBJ2-7, with TRBD1 identical over 11 bases. This CDR3 contains 16 residues. Unmatched junction bases numbered 10, after V lost 7 bases and J lost 2 bases. Per the germline V gene, CDR1 is MNHNY and CDR2 is SVGAGI (reference sequence). The CDR3 nucleotides are TGTGCCAGCAAGCGGACAGGGGGCCAAGCCACCTACGAGCAGTACTTC. Amino acids: CASKRTGGQATYEQYF.

This chain connects TRBV5-1 to TRBJ2-3, with 13 bases matching TRBD2. J was trimmed by 0 bases and V by 4 bases; bases with no gene match: 8. Germline values: CDR1 SGHRS, CDR2 YFSETQ. The CDR3 has 18 residues. Here the CDR3 DNA reads TGCGCCAGCAGCCCGGCGACTAGCGGGGGGCTTAGCACAGATACGCAGTATTTT. Amino acids: CASSPATSGGLSTDTQYF.

The rearrangement uses TRBV5-1 and TRBJ1-2; 7 bases are a match to TRBD1. The germline gives CDR1 SGHRS, CDR2 YFSETQ. This CDR3 is built from 16 residues. V shed 0 bases, J shed 3 bases, and the junction held 8 bases outside the gene matches. This CDR3 reads CASSLEGAPNYYGYTF. In DNA form, the CDR3 reads TGCGCCAGCAGCTTGGAGGGGGCCCCGAACTACTATGGCTACACCTTC.